This entry is about one T cell receptor beta chain. Its recognized antigen is unknown. Compared with germline, one end of the junction differs, possibly owing to a read error. This sample stems from a study of CD8+CD57+ T cells in acquired aplastic anemia (dated by TCRdb to the late 2010s). In terms of the full investigation: DNA extracted from sorted CD4+ and CD8+ cells had a mean of around 3 ug, with a range of about 0.19 to 27.4 ug. CD8+CD57+ expansion was defined as frequency above the mean frequency observed in healthy subjects. The full study reports these points: Although 25 to 30 CD8+ CDR3 sequences were shared by patients and controls, these sequences appeared highly expressed in patients and within the immunodominant clones of patients. Between patients and healthy controls, no significant difference in CD8+ Simpson's diversity was found (P=0.060).

Measured from the cysteine to the phenylalanine, the CDR3 is 15 residues long. The sequence is cut down to CDR3 DNA, 45 bases in frame from base 1. From a lookup of the germline V gene (reference sequence), CDR1 and CDR2 are SSHAT and FNYEAQ. Patients chosen for sequencing had shown expansion of CD8+CD57+ cells by flow cytometry. Every patient had a diagnosis of severe acquired aplastic anemia based on International Study of Aplastic Anemia and Agranulocytosis and Camitta criteria. Patients had received no therapy at the time of blood sampling. In the study, sorted CD4+ and CD8+ blood T cells from patients with severe aplastic anemia and from healthy subjects underwent deep sequencing of TCR repertoires. Patients were enrolled in the USA under clinicaltrials.gov protocols 00001620, 01623167, 00001397, 00071045, 00081523 and 00961064. Ficoll-Paque density gradient centrifugation was used to isolate peripheral blood mononuclear cells. Before DNA extraction, CD4+ and CD8+ T cells were sorted by FACS or by magnetic beads.

Genomic DNA served as template for TCR beta VDJ combination and CDR3 sequence profiling. An Illumina HiSeq 2000 was used for TCR repertoire sequencing. The source study handled its data this way. TRBV/TRBJ rearrangement plots, CDR3 size and DJ length profiles, and Simpson's diversity index were used to assess repertoires. Whichever DNA sequence was most abundant in the deep sequencing data was defined as the immunodominant clone. CDR3 amino acid sequences were screened for sharing across subjects and were compared with published repertoires and the VDJdb database. TCRdb trimmed the raw reads at Q25, called clones with MiXCR and kept productive beta chains. A single entry per CDR3 protein holds the most common genes and DNA from its merged rows. These V and J calls derive from TCRdb rather than the authors' analysis. Present in this sample are about 150,000 distinct CDR3 sequences, around half of which were seen just once. Around 12% of the sample comes from the top ten.

The clonotype was recovered from a human donor with aplastic anemia. Recombination linked TRBV7-7 to TRBJ2-5, and the D gene may be TRBD2, 6 bases matching. The material sequenced was sorted CD4+, CD8+, or CD8+CD57+ T cells (not recorded which) from PBMCs. The DNA sequence is given as TGTGCTAGCAGCCCTGGACGACGGACTAAAGAGACCCAGTACTTC. This encodes CASSPGRRTKETQYF.